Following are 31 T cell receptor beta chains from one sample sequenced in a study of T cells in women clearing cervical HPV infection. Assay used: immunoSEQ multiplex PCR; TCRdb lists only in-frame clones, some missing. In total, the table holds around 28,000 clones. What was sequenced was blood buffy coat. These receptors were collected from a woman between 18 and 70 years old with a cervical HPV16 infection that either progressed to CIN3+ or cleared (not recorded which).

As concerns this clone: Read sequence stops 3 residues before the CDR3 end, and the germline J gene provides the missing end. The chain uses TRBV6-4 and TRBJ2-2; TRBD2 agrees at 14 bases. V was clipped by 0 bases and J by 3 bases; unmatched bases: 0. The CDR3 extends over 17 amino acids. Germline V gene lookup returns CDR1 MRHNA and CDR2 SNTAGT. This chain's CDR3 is CASSDSTSGGDTGELFF. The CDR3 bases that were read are TGTGCCAGCAGTGACTCGACTAGCGGGGGGGACACCGGGGAG.

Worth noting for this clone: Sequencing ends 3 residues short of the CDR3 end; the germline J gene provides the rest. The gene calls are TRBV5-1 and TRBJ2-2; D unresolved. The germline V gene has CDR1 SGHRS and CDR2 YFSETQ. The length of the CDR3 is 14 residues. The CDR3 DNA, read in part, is TGCGCCAGCAGAAGTTCCCCCACTAATGAAAAG. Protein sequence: CASRSSPTNEK. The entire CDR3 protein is CASRSSPTNEKLFF.

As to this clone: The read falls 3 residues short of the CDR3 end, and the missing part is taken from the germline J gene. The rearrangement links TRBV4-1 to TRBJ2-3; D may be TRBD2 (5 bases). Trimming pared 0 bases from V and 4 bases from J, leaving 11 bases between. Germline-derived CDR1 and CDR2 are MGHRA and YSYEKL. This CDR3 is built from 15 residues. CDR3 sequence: CASSQDPGGSDTQYF. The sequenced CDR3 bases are TGCGCCAGCAGCCAAGATCCCGGCGGGTCAGATACG.

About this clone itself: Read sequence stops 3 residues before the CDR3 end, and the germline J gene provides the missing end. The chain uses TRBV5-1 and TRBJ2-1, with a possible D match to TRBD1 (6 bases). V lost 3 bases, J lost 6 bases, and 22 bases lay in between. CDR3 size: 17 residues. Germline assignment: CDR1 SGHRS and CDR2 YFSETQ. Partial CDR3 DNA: TGCGCCAGCAGCTCGCACTATCGGACAGCTTTATTCAATGAG. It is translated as CASSSHYRTALFNE. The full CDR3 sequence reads CASSSHYRTALFNEQFF.

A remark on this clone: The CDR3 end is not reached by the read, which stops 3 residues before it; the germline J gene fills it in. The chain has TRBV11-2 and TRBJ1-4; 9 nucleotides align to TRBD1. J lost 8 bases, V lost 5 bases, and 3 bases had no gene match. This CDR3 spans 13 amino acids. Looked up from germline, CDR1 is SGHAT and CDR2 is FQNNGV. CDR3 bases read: TGTGCCAGCAGCGAGACAGGGGGAGAAAAA. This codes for CASSETGGEK. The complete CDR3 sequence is CASSETGGEKLFF.

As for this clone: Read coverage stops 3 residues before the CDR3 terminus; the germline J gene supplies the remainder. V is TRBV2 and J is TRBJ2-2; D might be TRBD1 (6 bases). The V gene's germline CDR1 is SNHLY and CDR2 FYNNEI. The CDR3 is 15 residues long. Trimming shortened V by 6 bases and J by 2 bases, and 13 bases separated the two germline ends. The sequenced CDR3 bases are TGTGCCAGCAGACCCGGGACATCTAACACCGGGGAG. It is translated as CASRPGTSNTGE. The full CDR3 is CASRPGTSNTGELFF.

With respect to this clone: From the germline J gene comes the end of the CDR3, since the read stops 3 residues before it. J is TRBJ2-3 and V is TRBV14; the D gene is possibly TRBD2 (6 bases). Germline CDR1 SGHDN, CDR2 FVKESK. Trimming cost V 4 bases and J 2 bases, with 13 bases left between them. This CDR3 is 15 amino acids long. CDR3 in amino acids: CASSPWGVYTDTQYF. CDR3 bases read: TGTGCCAGCAGCCCCTGGGGGGTTTACACAGATACG. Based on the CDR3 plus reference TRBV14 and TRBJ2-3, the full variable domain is EAGVTQFPSHSVIEKGQTVTLRCDPISGHDNLYWYRRVMGKEIKFLLHFVKESKQDESGMPNNRFLAERTGGTYSTLKVQPAELEDSGVYFCASSPWGVYTDTQYFGPGTRLTVL.

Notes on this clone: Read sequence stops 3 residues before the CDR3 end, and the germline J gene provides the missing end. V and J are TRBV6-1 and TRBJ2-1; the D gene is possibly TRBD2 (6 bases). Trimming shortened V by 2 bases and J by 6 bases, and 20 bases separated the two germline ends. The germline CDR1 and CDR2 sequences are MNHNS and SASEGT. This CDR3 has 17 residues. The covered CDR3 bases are TGTGCCAGCAGTGAAAAAGGTGGATGGAGGGCGGGCAATGAG. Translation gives CASSEKGGWRAGNE. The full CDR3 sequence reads CASSEKGGWRAGNEQFF.

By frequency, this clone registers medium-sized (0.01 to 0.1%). The part of the CDR3 DNA that was read is TGTGCCAGCAGCCGAGTTGGGCAAGGCAATCAGCCC. This codes for CASSRVGQGNQP. The whole CDR3 sequence is CASSRVGQGNQPQHF. This chain connects TRBV7-2 to TRBJ1-5; no reliable D call. The CDR3 extends 3 residues past the end of the read, so its final part is completed from the germline J gene. This CDR3 is 15 amino acids long. Trimming stripped 5 bases from V and 2 bases from J, with 13 bases between. The V gene's germline CDR1 is SGHTA and CDR2 FQGNSA.

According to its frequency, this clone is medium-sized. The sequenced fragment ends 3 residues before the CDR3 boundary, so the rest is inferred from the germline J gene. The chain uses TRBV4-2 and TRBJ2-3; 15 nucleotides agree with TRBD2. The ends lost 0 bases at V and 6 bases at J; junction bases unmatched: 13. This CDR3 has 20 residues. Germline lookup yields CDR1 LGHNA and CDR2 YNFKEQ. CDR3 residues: CASSQDQAPLGLAGGDTQYF. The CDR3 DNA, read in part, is TGTGCCAGCAGCCAAGACCAGGCGCCCTTAGGACTAGCGGGGGGGGATACG.

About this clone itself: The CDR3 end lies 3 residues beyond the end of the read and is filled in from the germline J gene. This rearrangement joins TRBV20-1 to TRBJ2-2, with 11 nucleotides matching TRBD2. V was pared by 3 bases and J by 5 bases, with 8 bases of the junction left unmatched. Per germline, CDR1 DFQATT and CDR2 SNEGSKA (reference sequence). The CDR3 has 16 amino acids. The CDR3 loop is CSARRGASGGTGELFF. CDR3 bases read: TGCAGTGCTAGGAGGGGGGCTAGCGGGGGGACCGGGGAG.

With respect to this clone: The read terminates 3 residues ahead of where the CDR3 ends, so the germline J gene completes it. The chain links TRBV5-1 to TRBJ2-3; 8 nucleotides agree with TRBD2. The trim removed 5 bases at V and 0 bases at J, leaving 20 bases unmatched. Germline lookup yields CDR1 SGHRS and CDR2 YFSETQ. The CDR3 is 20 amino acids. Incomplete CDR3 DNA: TGCGCCAGCAGGGGTCTTGGCGGCGGGGGGCCCCCATCTAGCACAGATACG. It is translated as CASRGLGGGGPPSSTDT. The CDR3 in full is CASRGLGGGGPPSSTDTQYF.

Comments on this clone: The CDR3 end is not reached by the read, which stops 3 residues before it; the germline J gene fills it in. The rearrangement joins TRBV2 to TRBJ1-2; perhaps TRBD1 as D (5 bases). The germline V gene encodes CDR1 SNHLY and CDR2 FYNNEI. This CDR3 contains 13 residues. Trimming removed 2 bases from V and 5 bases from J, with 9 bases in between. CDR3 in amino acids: CASSEQGRYGYTF. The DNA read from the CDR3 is TGTGCCAGCAGTGAACAGGGCCGGTATGGC.

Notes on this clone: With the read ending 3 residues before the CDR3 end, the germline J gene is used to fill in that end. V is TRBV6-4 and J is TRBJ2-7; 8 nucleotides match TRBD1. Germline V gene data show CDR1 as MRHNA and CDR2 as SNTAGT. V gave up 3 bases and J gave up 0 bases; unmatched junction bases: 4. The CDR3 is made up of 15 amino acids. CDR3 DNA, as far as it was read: TGTGCCAGCAGTGAACAAGGACAGGGCTCCTACGAG. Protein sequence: CASSEQGQGSYE. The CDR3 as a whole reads CASSEQGQGSYEQYF.

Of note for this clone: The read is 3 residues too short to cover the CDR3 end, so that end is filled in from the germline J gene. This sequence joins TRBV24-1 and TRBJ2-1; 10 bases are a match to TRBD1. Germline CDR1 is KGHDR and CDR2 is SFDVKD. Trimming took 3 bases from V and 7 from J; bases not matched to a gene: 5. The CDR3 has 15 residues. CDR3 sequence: CATSDRGQGINEQFF. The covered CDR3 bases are TGTGCCACCAGTGATCGGGGACAGGGGATAAATGAG.

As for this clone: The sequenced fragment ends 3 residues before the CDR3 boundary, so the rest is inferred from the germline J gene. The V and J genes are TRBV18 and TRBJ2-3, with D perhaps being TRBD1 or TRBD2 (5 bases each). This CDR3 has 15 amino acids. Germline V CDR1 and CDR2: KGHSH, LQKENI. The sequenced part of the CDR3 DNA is TGTGCCAGCTCACCGCTGGGTGAGCTAGGGGAGACG. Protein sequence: CASSPLGELGET. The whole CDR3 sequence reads CASSPLGELGETQYF.

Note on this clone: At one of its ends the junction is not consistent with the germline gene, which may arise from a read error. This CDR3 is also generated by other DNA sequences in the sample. The CDR3 loop reads CASRSDGSTIYF. The sequenced CDR3 bases are TGTGCCAGCAGGAGCGACGGAAGCACC. V is TRBV11-2 and J is TRBJ1-3; D gene unclear. The CDR3 end lies 3 residues beyond the end of the read and is filled in from the germline J gene. The length of the CDR3 is 12 residues. CDR1 is SGHAT, CDR2 FQNNGV, per germline. Together with reference TRBV11-2 and TRBJ1-3, the CDR3 gives the full variable domain: EAGVAQSPRYKIIEKRQSVAFWCNPISGHATLYWYQQILGQGPKLLIQFQNNGVVDDSQLPKDRFSAERLKGVDSTLKIQPAKLEDSAVYLCASRSDGSTIYFGEGSWLTVV.

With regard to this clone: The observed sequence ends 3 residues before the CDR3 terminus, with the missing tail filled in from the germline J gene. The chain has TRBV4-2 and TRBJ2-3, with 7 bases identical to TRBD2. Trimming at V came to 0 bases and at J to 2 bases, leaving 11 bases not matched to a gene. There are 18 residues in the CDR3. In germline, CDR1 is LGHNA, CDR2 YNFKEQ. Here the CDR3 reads CASSQDGRSSGYTDTQYF. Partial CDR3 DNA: TGTGCCAGCAGCCAAGATGGGCGATCTAGCGGATACACAGATACG.

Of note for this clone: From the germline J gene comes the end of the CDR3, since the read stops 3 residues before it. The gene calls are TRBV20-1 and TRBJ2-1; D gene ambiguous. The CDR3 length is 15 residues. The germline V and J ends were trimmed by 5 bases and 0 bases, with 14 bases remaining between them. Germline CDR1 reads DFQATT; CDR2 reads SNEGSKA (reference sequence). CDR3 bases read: TGCAGTGCTGGCAAGGGTCCCCTCTCCTACAATGAG. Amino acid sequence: CSAGKGPLSYNE. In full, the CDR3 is CSAGKGPLSYNEQFF.

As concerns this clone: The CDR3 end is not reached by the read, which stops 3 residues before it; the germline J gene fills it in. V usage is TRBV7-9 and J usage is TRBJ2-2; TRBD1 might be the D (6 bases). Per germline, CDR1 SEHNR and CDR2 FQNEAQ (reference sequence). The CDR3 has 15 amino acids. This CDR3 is CASSSQGPPNEKLFF. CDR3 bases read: TGTGCCAGCAGCTCACAGGGTCCACCTAATGAAAAG. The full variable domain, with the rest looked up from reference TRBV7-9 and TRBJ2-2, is DTGVSQNPRHKITKRGQNVTFRCDPISEHNRLYWYRQTLGQGPEFLTYFQNEAQLEKSRLLSDRFSAERPKGSFSTLEIQRTEQGDSAMYLCASSSQGPPNEKLFFGEGSRLTVL.

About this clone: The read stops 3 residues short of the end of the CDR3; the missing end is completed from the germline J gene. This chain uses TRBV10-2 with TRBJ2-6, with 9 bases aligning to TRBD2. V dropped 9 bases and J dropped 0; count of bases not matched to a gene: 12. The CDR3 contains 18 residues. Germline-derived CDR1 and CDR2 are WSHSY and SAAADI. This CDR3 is CARGAGGLSSSGANVLTF. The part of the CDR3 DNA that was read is TGCGCCAGAGGGGCGGGGGGGTTATCGAGCTCTGGGGCCAACGTC.

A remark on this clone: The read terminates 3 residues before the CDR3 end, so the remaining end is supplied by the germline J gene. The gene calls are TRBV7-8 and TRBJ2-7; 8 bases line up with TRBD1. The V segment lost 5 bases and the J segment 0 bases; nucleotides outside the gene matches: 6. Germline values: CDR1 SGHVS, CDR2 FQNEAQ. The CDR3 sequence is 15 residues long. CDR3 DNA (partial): TGTGCCAGCAGCCCACGACAGGGGACCTCCTACGAG. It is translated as CASSPRQGTSYE. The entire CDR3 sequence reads CASSPRQGTSYEQYF. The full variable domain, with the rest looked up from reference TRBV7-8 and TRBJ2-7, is GAGVSQSPRYKVAKRGQDVALRCDPISGHVSLFWYQQALGQGPEFLTYFQNEAQLDKSGLPSDRFFAERPEGSVSTLKIQRTQQEDSAVYLCASSPRQGTSYEQYFGPGTRLTVT.

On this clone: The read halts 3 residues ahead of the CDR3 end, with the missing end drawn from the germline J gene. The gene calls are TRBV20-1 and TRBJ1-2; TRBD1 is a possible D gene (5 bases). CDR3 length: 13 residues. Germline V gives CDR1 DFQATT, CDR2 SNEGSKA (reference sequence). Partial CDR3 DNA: TGCAGTGCTAGAGATGCGGGGCCCCATCCC. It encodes CSARDAGPHP. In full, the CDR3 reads CSARDAGPHPYTF.

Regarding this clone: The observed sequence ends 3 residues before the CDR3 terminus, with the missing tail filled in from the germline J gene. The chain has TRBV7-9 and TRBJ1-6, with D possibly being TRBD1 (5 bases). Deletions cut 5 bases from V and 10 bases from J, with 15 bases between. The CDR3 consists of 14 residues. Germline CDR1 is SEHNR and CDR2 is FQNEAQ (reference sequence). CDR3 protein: CASSKQDSQSPLHF. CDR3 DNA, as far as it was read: TGTGCCAGCAGCAAACAGGATTCCCAGTCACCC. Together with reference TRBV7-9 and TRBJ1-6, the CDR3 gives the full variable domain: DTGVSQNPRHKITKRGQNVTFRCDPISEHNRLYWYRQTLGQGPEFLTYFQNEAQLEKSRLLSDRFSAERPKGSFSTLEIQRTEQGDSAMYLCASSKQDSQSPLHFGNGTRLTVT.

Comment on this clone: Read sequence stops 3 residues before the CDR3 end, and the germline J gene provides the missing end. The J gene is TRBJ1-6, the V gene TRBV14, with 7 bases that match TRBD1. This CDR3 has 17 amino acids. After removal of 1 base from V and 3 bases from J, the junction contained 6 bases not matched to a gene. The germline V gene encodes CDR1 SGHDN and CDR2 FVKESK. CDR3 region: CASSQGDSTIYNSPLHF. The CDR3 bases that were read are TGTGCCAGCAGCCAAGGGGACAGTACCATCTATAATTCACCC.

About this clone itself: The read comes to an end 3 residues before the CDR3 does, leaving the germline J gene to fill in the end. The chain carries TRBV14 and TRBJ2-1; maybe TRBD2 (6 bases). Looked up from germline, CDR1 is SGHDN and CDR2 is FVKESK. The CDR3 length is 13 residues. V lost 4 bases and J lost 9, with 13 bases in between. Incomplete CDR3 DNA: TGTGCCAGCAGCCCAAGACTAGTAGGTGAG. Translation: CASSPRLVGE. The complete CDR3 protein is CASSPRLVGEQFF. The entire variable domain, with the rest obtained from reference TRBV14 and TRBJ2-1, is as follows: EAGVTQFPSHSVIEKGQTVTLRCDPISGHDNLYWYRRVMGKEIKFLLHFVKESKQDESGMPNNRFLAERTGGTYSTLKVQPAELEDSGVYFCASSPRLVGEQFFGPGTRLTVL.

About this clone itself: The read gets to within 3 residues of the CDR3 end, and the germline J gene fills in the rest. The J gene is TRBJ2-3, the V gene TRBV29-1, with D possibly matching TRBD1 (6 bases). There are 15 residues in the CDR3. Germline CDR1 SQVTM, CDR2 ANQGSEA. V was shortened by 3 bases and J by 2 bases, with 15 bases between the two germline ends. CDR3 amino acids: CSVEWQGLSTDTQYF. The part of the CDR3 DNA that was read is TGCAGCGTTGAGTGGCAGGGGTTATCCACAGATACG.

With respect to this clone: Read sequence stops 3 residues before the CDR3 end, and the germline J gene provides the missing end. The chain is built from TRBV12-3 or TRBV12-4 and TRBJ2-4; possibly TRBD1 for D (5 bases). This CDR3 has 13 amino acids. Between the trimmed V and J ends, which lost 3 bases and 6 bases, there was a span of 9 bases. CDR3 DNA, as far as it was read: TGTGCCAGCAGTTTGGGGCCCTTAAACATT. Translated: CASSLGPLNI. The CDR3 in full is CASSLGPLNIQYF.

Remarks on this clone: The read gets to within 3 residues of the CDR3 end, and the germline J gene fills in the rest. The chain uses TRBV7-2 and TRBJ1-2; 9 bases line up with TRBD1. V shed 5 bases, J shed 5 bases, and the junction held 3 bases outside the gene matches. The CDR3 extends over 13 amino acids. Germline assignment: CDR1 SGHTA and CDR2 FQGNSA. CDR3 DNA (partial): TGTGCCAGCAGCGTGGGGACAGGGTATGGC. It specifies CASSVGTGYG. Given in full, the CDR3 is CASSVGTGYGYTF.

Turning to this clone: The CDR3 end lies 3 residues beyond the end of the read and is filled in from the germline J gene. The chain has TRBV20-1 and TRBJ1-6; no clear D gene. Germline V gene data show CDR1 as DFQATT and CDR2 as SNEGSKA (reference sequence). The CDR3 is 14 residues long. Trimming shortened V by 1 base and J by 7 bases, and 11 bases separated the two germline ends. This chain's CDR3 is CSARVQEVNSPLHF. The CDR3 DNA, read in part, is TGCAGTGCTAGAGTACAAGAGGTCAATTCACCC.

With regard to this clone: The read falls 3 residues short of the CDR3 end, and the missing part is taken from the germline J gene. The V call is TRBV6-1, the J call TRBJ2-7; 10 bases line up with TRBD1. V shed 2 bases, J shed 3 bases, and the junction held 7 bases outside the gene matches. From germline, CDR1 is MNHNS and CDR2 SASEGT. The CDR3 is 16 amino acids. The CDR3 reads CASSEMTGGSSYEQYF. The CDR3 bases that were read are TGTGCCAGCAGTGAAATGACAGGGGGCTCTAGCTACGAG.